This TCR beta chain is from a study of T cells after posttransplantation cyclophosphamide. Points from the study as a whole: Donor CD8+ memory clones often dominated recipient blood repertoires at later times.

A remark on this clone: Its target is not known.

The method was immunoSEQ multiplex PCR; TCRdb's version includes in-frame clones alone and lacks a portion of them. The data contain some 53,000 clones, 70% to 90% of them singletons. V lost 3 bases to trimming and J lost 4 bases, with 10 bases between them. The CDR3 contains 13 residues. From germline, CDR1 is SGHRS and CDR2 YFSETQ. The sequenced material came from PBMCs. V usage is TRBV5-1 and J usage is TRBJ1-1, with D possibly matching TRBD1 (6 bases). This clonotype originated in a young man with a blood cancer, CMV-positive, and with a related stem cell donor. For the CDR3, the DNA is TGCGCCAGCAGCTCTGGACAGATCACTGAAGCTTTCTTT. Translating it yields CASSSGQITEAFF.